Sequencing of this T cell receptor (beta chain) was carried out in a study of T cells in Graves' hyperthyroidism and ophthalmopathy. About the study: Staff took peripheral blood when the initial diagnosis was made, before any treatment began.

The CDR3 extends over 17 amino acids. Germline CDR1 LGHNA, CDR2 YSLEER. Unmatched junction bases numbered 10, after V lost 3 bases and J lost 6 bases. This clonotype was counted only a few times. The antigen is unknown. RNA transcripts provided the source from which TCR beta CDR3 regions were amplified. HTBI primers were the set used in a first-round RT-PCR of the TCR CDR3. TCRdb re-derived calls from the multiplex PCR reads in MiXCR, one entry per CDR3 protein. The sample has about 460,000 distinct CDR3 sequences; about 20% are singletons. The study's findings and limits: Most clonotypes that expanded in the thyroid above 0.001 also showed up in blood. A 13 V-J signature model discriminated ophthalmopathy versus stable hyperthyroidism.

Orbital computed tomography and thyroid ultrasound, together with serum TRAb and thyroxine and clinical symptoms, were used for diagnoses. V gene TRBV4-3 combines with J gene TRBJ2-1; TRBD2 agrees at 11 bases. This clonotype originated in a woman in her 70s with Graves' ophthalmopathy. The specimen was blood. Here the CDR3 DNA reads TGCGCCAGCAGCCATGGCTTACTAGCGGGAGTACTCAATGAGCAGTTCTTC. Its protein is CASSHGLLAGVLNEQFF.